The 13 T cell receptor beta chains given below trace back to one sample, sequenced in a study of regulatory T cells in long-lasting Graves disease. Through Arm-PCR of CDR3 regions and iRepertoire HTBI primers, TCR beta libraries were built. TCRdb reprocessed the multiplex PCR reads with MiXCR, giving one entry per CDR3 protein. This sample carries hundreds of thousands of distinct CDR3 sequences, about 12% of them seen once, and the ten largest clones take almost 9%. Time point given: newly diagnosed GD, antithyroid drugs for less than 3 months. RNA from PBMCs was the source of the TCR library. These data were likewise used in another study, on T cells in Graves' hyperthyroidism and ophthalmopathy.

The sample here was peripheral blood mononuclear cells (PBMCs), taken at new diagnosis, from a patient treated with antithyroid drugs. Source of these receptors: a woman aged 25 to 39 with Graves disease.

The table lists this clonotype with a few counts. The V gene is TRBV11-1, the J gene TRBJ2-1; D uncertain. The CDR3 length is 14 residues. Looked up from germline, CDR1 is SGHAT and CDR2 is FQDESV (reference sequence). Trimming shortened V by 2 bases and J by 7 bases, and 12 bases separated the two germline ends. CDR3 sequence: CASSLLGPQNEQFF. CDR3 DNA sequence: TGTGCCAGCAGCTTACTCGGTCCCCAGAATGAGCAGTTCTTC.

This clonotype was detected ten times or more. CDR3 residues: CASSPFGALSTDTQYF. DNA for the CDR3: TGTGCCAGCTCACCATTCGGGGCCTTAAGCACAGATACGCAGTATTTT. The chain joins TRBV18 to TRBJ2-3; TRBD1 or TRBD2 may be the D gene (5 bases each). Germline lookup yields CDR1 KGHSH and CDR2 LQKENI. The CDR3 covers 16 residues. V lost 2 bases and J lost 0, with 12 bases in between. Combining the CDR3 with reference TRBV18 and TRBJ2-3 gives the whole variable domain NAGVMQNPRHLVRRRGQEARLRCSPMKGHSHVYWYRQLPEEGLKFMVYLQKENIIDESGMPKERFSAEFPKEGPSILRIQQVVRGDSAAYFCASSPFGALSTDTQYFGPGTRLTVL.

Ten or more counts support this clonotype. The chain joins TRBV6-5 to TRBJ2-1; D uncertain. Germline loops: CDR1 MNHEY, CDR2 SVGAGI. The CDR3 spans 11 residues. V lost 4 bases, J lost 7 bases, and 5 bases lay in between. In DNA form, the CDR3 reads TGTGCCAGCAGTTCCATGAATGAGCAGTTCTTC. Translated: CASSSMNEQFF.

This clonotype was observed many times. The genes are TRBV28 and TRBJ1-4; no reliable D call. CDR3 size: 14 residues. Germline CDR1 MDHEN, CDR2 SYDVKM. The ends were cut back, 0 bases at V and 3 bases at J, with 5 bases in the middle. The CDR3, as DNA: TGTGCCAGCAGTTTATGGGGTCCTAATGAAAAACTGTTTTTT. It is translated as CASSLWGPNEKLFF. Full variable domain (outside the CDR3, taken from reference TRBV28 and TRBJ1-4): DVKVTQSSRYLVKRTGEKVFLECVQDMDHENMFWYRQDPGLGLRLIYFSYDVKMKEKGDIPEGYSVSREKKERFSLILESASTNQTSMYLCASSLWGPNEKLFFGSGTQLSVL.

Many counts were recorded for this clonotype. The genes are TRBV20-1 and TRBJ1-1; 7 positions match TRBD1. Germline CDR1 and CDR2: DFQATT and SNEGSKA (reference sequence). The J segment lost 6 bases and the V segment lost 4 bases, leaving 8 bases of the junction unmatched. The CDR3 is 13 amino acids. CDR3 coding DNA: TGCAGTGCTACTAGGATCAGGGGGGCTGAAGCTTTCTTT. Its protein product is CSATRIRGAEAFF.

This clonotype was picked up many times. V is TRBV5-6 and J is TRBJ2-3, with 13 nucleotides matching TRBD2. Germline lookup yields CDR1 SGHDT and CDR2 YYEEEE. Germline trimming cut 2 bases from V and 8 bases from J; bases unmatched to any gene: 5. The CDR3 length is 15 residues. This chain's CDR3 is CASSFRTSGSSTQYF. As DNA, the CDR3 is TGTGCCAGCAGCTTCCGGACTAGCGGGAGTAGTACGCAGTATTTT.

The chain has TRBV20-1 and TRBJ2-3; tentatively, D is TRBD2 (5 bases). V lost 4 bases and J 4 bases, leaving 18 bases between the germline ends. Germline V gives CDR1 DFQATT, CDR2 SNEGSKA (reference sequence). The CDR3 spans 15 residues. This CDR3 reads CSAILSGNSPDTQYF. In nucleotides, the CDR3 is TGCAGTGCTATCCTTTCCGGGAATTCCCCAGATACGCAGTATTTT.

This clonotype has at least ten counts. This chain uses TRBV10-3 with TRBJ2-1; D is uncertain. Germline CDR1 ENHRY, CDR2 SYGVKD. The CDR3 runs 15 residues. Trimming pared 4 bases from V and 0 bases from J, leaving 10 bases between. DNA of the CDR3: TGTGCCATCAGTGTTCCGGAAAGCTCCTACAATGAGCAGTTCTTC. Protein: CAISVPESSYNEQFF.

The sample holds many counts of this clonotype. The chain has TRBV6-1 and TRBJ1-5; D gene uncertain. The CDR3 is 14 residues long. The V and J ends lost 6 bases and 3 bases respectively, with 12 bases between them. The germline gives CDR1 MNHNS, CDR2 SASEGT. The CDR3 nucleotides read TGTGCCAGCAGGCCATCCTTCGACAATCAGCCCCAGCATTTT. This encodes CASRPSFDNQPQHF.

The sample holds many counts of this clonotype. The chain combines TRBV6-2 or TRBV6-3 with TRBJ1-5; the match to TRBD1 covers 9 bases. Trimming took 5 bases from V and 0 from J; bases not matched to a gene: 8. Germline CDR1 and CDR2: MNHEY and SVGEGT. The CDR3 has 17 residues. The CDR3 nucleotides are TGTGCCAGCAGTGATCCCCGACAGGGGGGTAGCAATCAGCCCCAGCATTTT. It translates to CASSDPRQGGSNQPQHF.

The chain recombines TRBV6-2 or TRBV6-3 with TRBJ2-3, with 15 positions matching TRBD2. The CDR3 is 17 residues long. J lost 3 bases, V lost 7 bases, and 8 bases had no gene match. Germline lookup yields CDR1 MNHEY and CDR2 SVGEGT. For the CDR3, the DNA is TGTGCCAGCACTGGCGCAGGACTAGCGGGAGGGACAGATACGCAGTATTTT. Translation: CASTGAGLAGGTDTQYF.

A few counts support this clonotype. The chain employs TRBV9 and TRBJ1-2; D is unresolved. Trimming shortened V by 0 bases and J by 8 bases, and 17 bases separated the two germline ends. The germline CDR1 and CDR2 sequences are SGDLS and YYNGEE. This CDR3 region has 15 residues. The CDR3 bases are TGTGCCAGCAGCGTAGGGTACACACCTTCTGAGGGCTACACCTTC. It codes for CASSVGYTPSEGYTF. Full variable domain (rest looked up from reference TRBV9 and TRBJ1-2): DSGVTQTPKHLITATGQRVTLRCSPRSGDLSVYWYQQSLDQGLQFLIQYYNGEERAKGNILERFSAQQFPDLHSELNLSSLELGDSALYFCASSVGYTPSEGYTFGSGTRLTVV.

The chain carries TRBV27 and TRBJ2-1; maybe TRBD1 (5 bases). V lost 2 bases, J lost 15 bases, and 17 bases lay in between. The CDR3 has 13 amino acids. CDR1 MNHEY and CDR2 SMNVEV come from the germline V gene (reference sequence). For the CDR3, the DNA is TGTGCCAGCAGTTTAATCCCCGTGGCAGGGTTGTTCTTC. As protein: CASSLIPVAGLFF.